One T cell receptor beta chain is described in this entry. Its antigen remains unidentified. No base-level quality is on record; no much larger clone is a single base apart. V is pruned by 6 bases and J by 4 bases, leaving 17 bases of the junction without a gene match. From the germline V gene, CDR1 is MGHRA and CDR2 is YSYEKL. The CDR3 spans 18 residues, from the cysteine through the phenylalanine. Solely the CDR3 DNA is kept, with 54 bases framed from the first base. This sample was included in a study of vaccination effects on CD4 cells after COVID-19 (dated by TCRdb to 2022 to 2024). With respect to the entire study: In the ViraFEST assay, PBMC were stimulated with viral peptide pools, and TCR sequencing was then used to find antigen-specific CD4+ T cell clonotypes based on their expansion. Across the study, the median time from the second dose to post-vaccine sampling was 72 days (range 14 to 241). About 2 million PBMC per well were cultured in IMDM with about 5.4% human AB serum, roughly 10 IU/ml IL-2 and gentamicin, plus 10 ug/ml peptides. SARS-CoV-2 spike-specific CD4+ TCR repertoires were compared before and after mRNA vaccination in COVID-19 convalescent patients and in infection-naive vaccine recipients. A total of approximately 9 COVID-19 convalescent patients and a few SARS-CoV-2-naive healthy vaccine recipients were included in the full study. In the study, cultures from other donors were sequenced using the Oncomine TCR Beta short-read assay on an Illumina iSeq 100. On the study overall, not on this receptor specifically: In healthy vaccine recipients, vaccine-induced clones were almost all SARS-CoV-2 mono-reactive, with only 1 of 255 cross-reactive with common cold coronaviruses. Both infection-induced and vaccine-induced clones contracted markedly at late post-vaccination timepoints, which is consistent with waning T cell responses. The study was limited by a small number of convalescent patients and lacked early post-infection timepoints.

The library was generated by the immunoSEQ multiplex PCR assay. DNA from the cultured and isolated CD4+ T cells underwent TCR beta CDR3 sequencing. Turning to the authors' computational methods: The analysis removed non-productive TCR sequences, trimmed reads to the CDR3 region, and retained only CDR3s that were 7 or more amino acids long. Antigen-specific clonotypes were identified using the MANAFEST web app by comparison of expansion in peptide wells against reference cultures. For clones to be considered positive, expansion at FDR<0.05 versus reference and all other wells, an odds ratio above 5, and a frequency above 0.1% in two replicate wells were required. A clonotype was defined as cross-reactive if the clonotype was significantly expanded both in SARS-CoV-2 spike wells and in at least one common cold coronavirus spike condition. CDR3 similarity was assessed by Levenshtein distance with the stringdist R package, and unrooted trees were built with ape in R 3.6.1. TCRdb holds this immuneACCESS table with in-frame rearrangements only. Some clones are missing; in checked studies, unresolved V genes explain under half, and the rest has no known cause. V and J calls and clone size are those listed in that table; D and trimming were worked out from the DNA. This sample is represented by around 62,000 clones; just under 75% of them were singletons. Clones ranked in the top ten supply 2.2% of the sample.

After around ten days of culture, CD4+ T cells were isolated with the EasySep CD4+ T cell isolation kit. Each participant received two doses of an mRNA SARS-CoV-2 vaccine, either BNT162b2 or mRNA-1273. Negative nucleocapsid antibody results before and after vaccination confirmed that the healthy vaccine recipients had no prior SARS-CoV-2 infection. On days 3 and 7, half of the culture medium was replaced with fresh IL-2-containing medium. Each peptide stimulation condition was cultured in triplicate wells unless otherwise noted. PBMC were separated from whole blood using Ficoll-Paque Plus gradient centrifugation and were then either cryopreserved at -140C or used fresh. The QIAamp micro DNA kit was used to extract genomic DNA from the cultured CD4+ T cells.

Recombination connected TRBV4-1 to TRBJ2-1; 8 nucleotides in the junction match TRBD2. The clonotype originates from a human donor who received a COVID-19 vaccine. The material sequenced was CD4+ T cells from PBMCs cultured without peptide, taken after COVID-19 vaccination. CDR3 protein: CASSSPGGARQFYNEQFF. The DNA sequence is given as TGCGCCAGCAGTTCCCCCGGGGGGGCCCGACAATTTTACAATGAGCAGTTCTTC.